Shown below are 13 T cell receptor beta chains from a single sample sequenced in a study of T cell changes during pregnancy in multiple sclerosis. Some clones are missing from TCRdb's copy, which holds only in-frame ones; the method was immunoSEQ multiplex PCR. The data show some 26,000 clones, with under 90% seen just once and around 0.59% held by the top ten. The sample here was CD4+ T cells from peripheral blood mononuclear cells, taken in the first trimester of pregnancy. The receptors here all came from a female donor in good health, enrolled as a control in a pregnancy study.

Of note for this clone: Other nucleotide sequences from this sample produce the same CDR3. This sequence joins TRBV7-3 and TRBJ1-1; D is ambiguous. Per the germline V gene, CDR1 is SGHTA and CDR2 is FQGTGA. This CDR3 spans 13 amino acids. V lost 1 base and J lost 0, with 3 bases in between. Written as DNA, the CDR3 is TGTGCCAGCAGCTTAAGCGTGAACACTGAAGCTTTCTTT. Amino acids: CASSLSVNTEAFF.

The chain has TRBV12-5 and TRBJ2-1; maybe TRBD1 (8 bases). CDR1 and CDR2 from the germline V gene are LGHNT and FRNRAP. The CDR3 runs 15 residues. With 4 bases removed from V and 9 bases from J, the gap between germline ends came to 19 bases. The CDR3 reads CASGWGGQALGEQFF. As DNA, the CDR3 is TGTGCTAGTGGTTGGGGGGGACAGGCGCTAGGTGAGCAGTTCTTC.

V gene TRBV5-1 combines with J gene TRBJ2-5; D might be TRBD2 (6 bases). Germline V gene lookup returns CDR1 SGHRS and CDR2 YFSETQ. Trimming cost V 0 bases and J 5 bases, with 14 bases left between them. CDR3 length: 15 amino acids. The CDR3 protein is CASSLVGLASETQYF. The CDR3 bases are TGCGCCAGCAGCTTGGTTGGGCTAGCGTCGGAGACCCAGTACTTC.

The rearrangement links TRBV7-8 to TRBJ1-6; D is perhaps TRBD1 (6 bases). The CDR3 contains 17 residues. V lost 5 bases, J lost 6 bases, and 20 bases lay in between. CDR1 and CDR2 from the germline V gene are SGHVS and FQNEAQ. In DNA form, the CDR3 reads TGTGCCAGCAGCCCCTCTAGGGGGGGCAACTCTAATTCACCCCTCCACTTT. Encoded protein: CASSPSRGGNSNSPLHF. Complete variable domain (other parts from reference TRBV7-8 and TRBJ1-6): GAGVSQSPRYKVAKRGQDVALRCDPISGHVSLFWYQQALGQGPEFLTYFQNEAQLDKSGLPSDRFFAERPEGSVSTLKIQRTQQEDSAVYLCASSPSRGGNSNSPLHFGNGTRLTVT.

The CDR3, as DNA: TGCGCCAGCAGCTTGGAGGGGGCCGGCAATCAGCCCCAGCATTTT. Its translation is CASSLEGAGNQPQHF. The chain joins TRBV5-1 to TRBJ1-5, with 7 bases matching TRBD1. Germline V gene data show CDR1 as SGHRS and CDR2 as YFSETQ. The CDR3 is 15 residues long. Trimming removed 0 bases from V and 2 bases from J; junction bases left unmatched: 2.

This clone came up once. V usage is TRBV19 and J usage is TRBJ2-4, with 9 bases lining up with TRBD1. V gave up 3 bases and J gave up 7 bases; unmatched junction bases: 1. CDR3 length equals 13 residues. CDR1 and CDR2 from the germline V gene are LNHDA and SQIVND (reference sequence). As DNA, the CDR3 is TGTGCCAGTAGTATCGGACAGGGGAACATTCAGTACTTC. This translates into CASSIGQGNIQYF. Using reference TRBV19 and TRBJ2-4 for the parts outside the CDR3, the full variable domain is DGGITQSPKYLFRKEGQNVTLSCEQNLNHDAMYWYRQDPGQGLRLIYYSQIVNDFQKGDIAEGYSVSREKKESFPLTVTSAQKNPTAFYLCASSIGQGNIQYFGAGTRLSVL.

Relative to its sample, this clone is medium-sized. This sequence joins TRBV5-1 and TRBJ1-6; 11 positions match TRBD1. CDR3 length: 15 residues. Germline lookup yields CDR1 SGHRS and CDR2 YFSETQ. Trimming at V came to 3 bases and at J to 10 bases, leaving 6 bases not matched to a gene. CDR3 region: CASSSRTGGESPLHF. The CDR3 DNA sequence: TGCGCCAGCAGCTCAAGGACAGGGGGCGAGTCACCCCTCCACTTT.

The chain is built from TRBV7-9 and TRBJ1-4; tentatively, D is TRBD1 (5 bases). This CDR3 contains 15 residues. V was shortened by 5 bases and J by 0 bases, with 10 bases between the two germline ends. The germline gives CDR1 SEHNR, CDR2 FQNEAQ (reference sequence). The CDR3 DNA reads as TGTGCCAGCAGCAGATGGACATCAACTAATGAAAAACTGTTTTTT. Translation: CASSRWTSTNEKLFF.

The chain combines TRBV5-6 with TRBJ2-3; the D gene is possibly TRBD1 (5 bases). Deletions cut 3 bases from V and 3 bases from J, with 17 bases between. Looked up from germline, CDR1 is SGHDT and CDR2 is YYEEEE. CDR3 size: 16 residues. This chain's CDR3 is CASSSYGLGRTDTQYF. The CDR3 DNA reads as TGTGCCAGCAGCTCCTATGGGTTGGGGCGGACAGATACGCAGTATTTT.

The chain employs TRBV5-4 and TRBJ1-1; TRBD1 aligns across 8 bases. The germline V gene has CDR1 SGHNT and CDR2 YYREEE (reference sequence). V was pared by 0 bases and J by 5 bases, with 6 bases of the junction left unmatched. The CDR3 is 15 residues long. CDR3 nucleotides: TGTGCCAGCAGCTTGGCAGTACAGGGGGAGACTGAAGCTTTCTTT. This codes for CASSLAVQGETEAFF.

The gene calls are TRBV7-2 and TRBJ2-7; 12 bases map to TRBD2. Germline lookup yields CDR1 SGHTA and CDR2 FQGNSA. There are 17 residues in the CDR3. V trimming: 1 base; J trimming: 5 bases; junction bases outside the gene matches: 9. CDR3 bases: TGTGCCAGCAGCTTAGGGACTAGCGGGAACCCTCGGCACGAGCAGTACTTC. It encodes CASSLGTSGNPRHEQYF.

The chain carries TRBV5-1 and TRBJ2-7; TRBD2 matches 11 bases. The CDR3 extends over 14 amino acids. Trimming took 6 bases from V and 3 from J; bases not matched to a gene: 5. Germline CDR1 and CDR2: SGHRS and YFSETQ. CDR3 residues: CASTTSGRNYEQYF. The CDR3 coding sequence is TGCGCCAGCACCACTAGCGGGAGAAACTACGAGCAGTACTTC.

This chain uses TRBV6-4 with TRBJ2-1; 15 nucleotides match TRBD2. Germline V gene lookup returns CDR1 MRHNA and CDR2 SNTAGT. The V and J ends lost 6 bases and 5 bases, in that order; junction bases with no gene match: 5. The CDR3 is 16 amino acids. As DNA, the CDR3 is TGTGCCAGCAGCCCCGGGACTAGCGGGGGGAACAATGAGCAGTTCTTC. It specifies CASSPGTSGGNNEQFF.